This T cell receptor beta chain came from a study of T cells after yellow fever vaccination (dated by TCRdb to the late 2010s). With respect to the entire study: The SMART-Seq v4 Ultra Low Input RNA kit was used to prepare libraries from fractions with low cell numbers. Blood was collected at multiple timepoints before and after primary and secondary immunization, and bulk PBMC replicates and cell subsets were isolated. Two healthy male donors, one aged 18 to 29 and one aged 30 to 39 years, were included in the cohort. To follow T-cell clones before and after both primary and booster YFV17D yellow fever vaccination, bulk TCR alpha and beta repertoires underwent longitudinal sequencing.

The study at large found these results: After the booster, most clones that had expanded after primary vaccination were detected again (roughly 96% of CD4 and 70% to 90% of CD8), suggesting broad maintenance of memory. A small fraction of clonotypes appeared in both the CD4 and CD8 compartments, likely as a result of convergent recombination. Computational filtering was needed because FACS-sorted repertoires could contain abundant contaminating clonotypes from the bulk population. Compared with the primary T-cell response, the secondary T-cell response was faster but weaker, reaching its peak on day 5 rather than on day 15. The study included only two donors, which limits how far the findings can be generalized.

This clonotype has a handful of counts. The clone's antigen remains unknown. It has no much larger one-base neighbor in the sample; base qualities were not kept. The treatment or condition label on this specimen signifies: live attenuated yellow fever vaccine strain. A standard Ficoll-Paque protocol was used to isolate PBMCs from peripheral blood. Dynabeads CD4 and CD8 positive selection kits were used to isolate CD4 and CD8 T-cell fractions. TriZol was used to extract RNA from bulk PBMCs, CD4 and CD8 fractions, and dextramer-positive and dextramer-negative fractions. V drops 3 bases and J drops 5 bases, leaving 23 bases in between. The CDR3 contains 18 residues, cysteine and phenylalanine counted. Here the CDR3 DNA is all that survives: 54 bases in frame from base 1. From the germline V gene, CDR1 is SGHDT and CDR2 is YYEEEE. Sequencing was performed on an Illumina NovaSeq 6000. Synthesis of TCR cDNA relied on 5'RACE template switching, a step that introduced a universal primer site along with unique molecular identifiers. Priming for cDNA synthesis came from both the TCR alpha and TCR beta constant segments. Library amplification used two PCR steps, and the second PCR step added sample barcodes and sequencing adapters. Libraries were sequenced on Illumina HiSeq 2500 (2x100 bp) or NovaSeq (2x150 bp). For the original study's pipeline: MIGEC was used to demultiplex reads and collapse the reads into UMI consensus sequences, and MiXCR was used for V(D)J alignment. Vaccine-responding clonotypes were defined with edgeR using replicate PBMC samples, requiring FDR below 0.01 and a log2 fold change above 5 up to day 15. Each bulk clonotype received a CD4 or CD8 identity based on whether the sequenced CD4 or CD8 repertoire contained that clonotype at higher abundance. TCRdb's own reprocessing of the public reads used fastp at Q25 and MiXCR and kept productive beta chains. Every entry covers one CDR3 protein and lists the most common genes and DNA from its rows. These V and J calls derive from TCRdb rather than the authors' analysis. This sample has 300,000 to 400,000 distinct CDR3 sequences in its table, and roughly an eighth of those were observed once. Approximately 3.3% of the sample is in the top ten clones.

Here the chain combines TRBV5-6 and TRBJ2-2, with TRBD1 perhaps the D gene, on 7 matching bases. The material sequenced was CD4+ T cells sorted from PBMCs, taken 15 days after the yellow fever booster vaccination. The source of this sequence is a man between 18 and 35 years old who received the YFV17D yellow fever vaccine. The DNA is as follows: TGTGCCAGCAGCTCGTCACTGACGGCAGGGGGGATTACCGGGGAGCTGTTTTTT. It translates as CASSSSLTAGGITGELFF.